The 26 T cell receptor beta chains given below trace back to one sample, sequenced in a study of shared clonotypes between healthy human individuals. This table comes from immunoSEQ multiplex PCR, and its TCRdb copy is limited to in-frame clones, with some not included. Counted here are about 2.3 million clones, approximately 95% occurring once; the ten biggest clones make up about 0.39%. The specimen sequenced was naive CD4+ T cells from PBMCs. Subset reported: CD45RA+ positively selected. Receptors originate from a man younger than 35 in good health. Some clones in this sample may be carry-over from other donors' samples.

The table lists this clone with a count of one. CDR3 protein: CASNSGARETQYF. In DNA, the CDR3 is TGCGCCAGCAATTCAGGGGCCCGGGAGACCCAGTACTTC. This chain joins TRBV5-1 and TRBJ2-5, with D tentatively TRBD1 (6 bases). From germline, CDR1 is SGHRS and CDR2 YFSETQ. Trimming removed 6 bases from V and 5 bases from J, with 14 bases in between. CDR3 length: 13 residues. Complete variable domain (other parts from reference TRBV5-1 and TRBJ2-5): KAGVTQTPRYLIKTRGQQVTLSCSPISGHRSVSWYQQTPGQGLQFLFEYFSETQRNKGNFPGRFSGRQFSNSRSEMNVSTLELGDSALYLCASNSGARETQYFGPGTRLLVL.

This chain links TRBV7-3 with TRBJ2-5; 7 nucleotides agree with TRBD1. V shed 3 bases, J shed 5 bases, and the junction held 9 bases outside the gene matches. Germline CDR1 SGHTA, CDR2 FQGTGA. CDR3 length equals 15 residues. For the CDR3, the DNA is TGTGCCAGCAGCTTCACAGGGGACCAGAGGGAGACCCAGTACTTC. Translating it yields CASSFTGDQRETQYF.

This chain joins TRBV6-5 and TRBJ2-3; 8 bases map to TRBD2. The CDR3 has 14 amino acids. The J segment lost 0 bases and the V segment lost 7 bases, leaving 3 bases of the junction unmatched. Germline V gene sequence: CDR1 MNHEY, CDR2 SVGAGI. Here the CDR3 reads CASKPSGSTDTQYF. The CDR3 DNA reads as TGTGCCAGCAAACCTAGCGGGAGCACAGATACGCAGTATTTT.

This chain uses TRBV2 with TRBJ2-7; D not resolved. V lost 4 bases and J 6 bases, leaving 4 bases between the germline ends. In germline, CDR1 is SNHLY, CDR2 FYNNEI. This CDR3 comprises 10 residues. The CDR3 DNA reads as TGTGCCAGCAGTGTTAGCGAGCAGTACTTC. Amino acids: CASSVSEQYF. Full variable domain (missing parts from reference TRBV2 and TRBJ2-7): EPEVTQTPSHQVTQMGQEVILRCVPISNHLYFYWYRQILGQKVEFLVSFYNNEISEKSEIFDDQFSVERPDGSNFTLKIRSTKLEDSAMYFCASSVSEQYFGPGTRLTVT.

The chain employs TRBV5-1 and TRBJ2-5, with 7 bases identical to TRBD1. Germline V gene data show CDR1 as SGHRS and CDR2 as YFSETQ. With 3 bases clipped from V and 1 base from J, the junction kept 18 bases outside the gene matches. The CDR3 consists of 19 residues. The CDR3 DNA reads TGCGCCAGCAGCTATTTCTCCGGGACAGAGGGATATGCCCAAGAGACCCAGTACTTC. Its protein product is CASSYFSGTEGYAQETQYF.

V is TRBV5-1 and J is TRBJ1-2, with D tentatively TRBD1 (6 bases). Looked up from germline, CDR1 is SGHRS and CDR2 is YFSETQ. The CDR3 contains 15 residues. V lost 3 bases, J lost 0 bases, and 12 bases lay in between. In DNA form, the CDR3 reads TGCGCCAGCAGCTGGGGGACAAGTTCTAACTATGGCTACACCTTC. It translates to CASSWGTSSNYGYTF.

Concerning this clone: The sample contains more than one DNA sequence encoding this CDR3. The J gene is TRBJ2-5, the V gene TRBV7-2; the D gene is possibly TRBD2 (5 bases). Trimming took 5 bases from V and 2 from J, leaving 9 bases between them. The CDR3 consists of 13 residues. Germline V lookup: CDR1 SGHTA, CDR2 FQGNSA. The DNA for the CDR3 is TGTGCCAGCAGCCGGGATCGTCAAGAGACCCAGTACTTC. Its translation is CASSRDRQETQYF.

The chain employs TRBV28 and TRBJ2-1, with 8 bases identical to TRBD1. Germline V gene data show CDR1 as MDHEN and CDR2 as SYDVKM. Trimming removed 6 bases from V and 6 bases from J; junction bases left unmatched: 4. CDR3 length equals 13 residues. This chain's CDR3 is CASRGGQGNEQFF. The DNA of the CDR3 is TGTGCCAGCAGGGGAGGACAGGGCAATGAGCAGTTCTTC.

In the case of this clone: The same CDR3 also results from other DNA sequences found in this sample. The chain combines TRBV5-1 with TRBJ1-5, with D possibly TRBD1 on 5 matching bases. The V gene's germline CDR1 is SGHRS and CDR2 YFSETQ. The CDR3 is made up of 15 amino acids. V was clipped by 0 bases and J by 4 bases, with 11 bases between them. Here the CDR3 reads CASSLDRGGNQPQHF. CDR3 sequence (DNA): TGCGCCAGCAGCTTGGATCGGGGGGGGAATCAGCCCCAGCATTTT.

The chain uses TRBV19 and TRBJ2-1; TRBD2 agrees at 10 bases. With V trimmed by 5 bases and J by 2 bases, 3 bases remained unmatched. Germline-derived CDR1 and CDR2 are LNHDA and SQIVND (reference sequence). CDR3 length: 15 amino acids. The CDR3 DNA follows: TGTGCCAGTAGTTGGACTAGCGGTCCCTACAATGAGCAGTTCTTC. It translates to CASSWTSGPYNEQFF. Full variable domain (outside the CDR3, taken from reference TRBV19 and TRBJ2-1): DGGITQSPKYLFRKEGQNVTLSCEQNLNHDAMYWYRQDPGQGLRLIYYSQIVNDFQKGDIAEGYSVSREKKESFPLTVTSAQKNPTAFYLCASSWTSGPYNEQFFGPGTRLTVL.

The chain recombines TRBV30 with TRBJ2-3; TRBD2 matches at 9 bases. Trimming cost V 2 bases and J 5 bases; bases outside gene matches: 2. Germline assignment: CDR1 GTSNPN and CDR2 SVGIG (reference sequence). CDR3 length: 13 residues. The CDR3 spells CAWSLAGVDTQYF. As DNA, the CDR3 is TGTGCCTGGAGTTTAGCGGGAGTAGATACGCAGTATTTT.

This clone is a singleton in its sample. The rearrangement links TRBV25-1 to TRBJ2-2; the D gene could be TRBD1 or TRBD2 (6 bases each). Trimming cost V 2 bases and J 2 bases, with 12 bases left between them. The length of the CDR3 is 16 residues. The germline V gene encodes CDR1 MGHDK and CDR2 SYGVNS. CDR3: CASSEGGRGNTGELFF. The CDR3, as DNA: TGTGCCAGCAGTGAAGGGGGGCGGGGCAACACCGGGGAGCTGTTTTTT.

The count of this clone is one. The V gene is TRBV25-1, the J gene TRBJ2-5; D gene uncertain. The DNA end favors TRBJ2-7, so the J call may be wrong. Per the germline V gene, CDR1 is MGHDK and CDR2 is SYGVNS. The CDR3 runs to 12 residues. The CDR3 reads CASGLRSYEQYF. In DNA, the CDR3 is TGTGCCAGCGGCCTCCGGTCCTACGAGCAGTACTTC.

The CDR3 region has the DNA TGCGCCAGCAGCTTGGCCTCGGGGGTAGGGACCTACGAGCAGTACTTC. It is translated as CASSLASGVGTYEQYF. The V call is TRBV5-1, the J call TRBJ2-7; possibly TRBD2 for D (6 bases). The CDR3 is 16 amino acids. CDR1 and CDR2 from the germline V gene are SGHRS and YFSETQ. The ends were cut back, 0 bases at V and 2 bases at J, with 15 bases in the middle.

The chain uses TRBV15 and TRBJ1-2; 10 nucleotides match TRBD1. J lost 5 bases, V lost 4 bases, and 4 bases had no gene match. The germline V gene has CDR1 LNHNV and CDR2 YYDKDF (reference sequence). The CDR3 runs to 14 residues. Here the CDR3 reads CATSIGQGVYGYTF. For the CDR3, the DNA is TGTGCCACCAGCATCGGACAGGGGGTGTATGGCTACACCTTC. The full variable domain, rest sourced from reference TRBV15 and TRBJ1-2, is DAMVIQNPRYQVTQFGKPVTLSCSQTLNHNVMYWYQQKSSQAPKLLFHYYDKDFNNEADTPDNFQSRRPNTSFCFLDIRSPGLGDTAMYLCATSIGQGVYGYTFGSGTRLTVV.

This sequence joins TRBV18 and TRBJ2-7; 11 bases agree with TRBD1. The ends lost 0 bases at V and 3 bases at J; junction bases unmatched: 4. Germline-derived CDR1 and CDR2 are KGHSH and LQKENI. CDR3 length: 16 amino acids. CDR3 nucleotide sequence: TGTGCCAGCTCACCACCCGGGACAGGGGGTCTCTACGAGCAGTACTTC. Protein product: CASSPPGTGGLYEQYF.

This chain connects TRBV9 to TRBJ2-5; TRBD2 matches at 7 bases. Germline V lookup: CDR1 SGDLS, CDR2 YYNGEE. The V gene end was trimmed by 4 bases and the J gene end by 0 bases; junction bases not matched to a gene: 9. The CDR3 extends over 16 amino acids. The CDR3 nucleotides read TGTGCCAGCAGCCCCAAACCCAGCGGGAACCAAGAGACCCAGTACTTC. This sequence encodes CASSPKPSGNQETQYF.

The rearrangement uses TRBV18 and TRBJ2-5; D remains ambiguous. Germline values: CDR1 KGHSH, CDR2 LQKENI. V lost 5 bases to trimming and J lost 5 bases, with 18 bases between them. There are 15 residues in the CDR3. CDR3 bases: TGTGCCAGCTCATTGTTGATCGCGCCGCAGGAGACCCAGTACTTC. It yields the protein CASSLLIAPQETQYF.

The J gene is TRBJ2-5, the V gene TRBV15, with D maybe TRBD2 (5 bases). Trimming took off 1 base at V and 2 bases at J, with 11 bases between the two ends. From germline, CDR1 is LNHNV and CDR2 YYDKDF (reference sequence). CDR3 length: 15 amino acids. The CDR3 region has the DNA TGTGCCACCAGCAGAGGAGGGAAGGGACAAGAGACCCAGTACTTC. Protein sequence: CATSRGGKGQETQYF.

The chain combines TRBV5-1 with TRBJ2-5, with D perhaps assigned TRBD1 or TRBD2 (5 bases each). V lost 4 bases and J lost 5, with 15 bases in between. Germline CDR1 and CDR2: SGHRS and YFSETQ. The length of the CDR3 is 14 residues. CDR3: CASSPGQRRETQYF. The CDR3 DNA reads as TGCGCCAGCAGCCCCGGACAAAGGAGGGAGACCCAGTACTTC.

This clone was recorded once. The gene calls are TRBV5-6 and TRBJ2-7; 8 nucleotides align to TRBD2. The CDR3 is made up of 14 amino acids. V lost 4 bases, J lost 9 bases, and 12 bases stayed unmatched. Germline CDR1 is SGHDT and CDR2 is YYEEEE. The CDR3: CASSQLFPGGVQYF. The CDR3 DNA reads as TGTGCCAGCAGCCAACTTTTTCCGGGAGGGGTGCAGTACTTC.

The chain recombines TRBV29-1 with TRBJ2-7; D is ambiguous. The CDR3 contains 13 residues. V dropped 3 bases and J dropped 3 bases, with 12 bases sitting between them. Germline assignment: CDR1 SQVTM and CDR2 ANQGSEA. CDR3 sequence (DNA): TGCAGCGTTGATGGGCAGTGGGGCTACGAGCAGTACTTC. This translates into CSVDGQWGYEQYF.

The V and J genes are TRBV27 and TRBJ2-5, with D tentatively TRBD2 (5 bases). Germline V gives CDR1 MNHEY, CDR2 SMNVEV (reference sequence). This CDR3 is 14 amino acids long. Between the trimmed V and J ends, which lost 6 bases and 2 bases, there was a span of 13 bases. CDR3: CASRQLGVQETQYF. The DNA for the CDR3 is TGTGCCAGCAGGCAACTAGGTGTACAAGAGACCCAGTACTTC.

A word on this clone: The sample has other DNA sequences that encode this CDR3 too. This sequence joins TRBV9 and TRBJ1-5; 7 bases fit TRBD1. The trim removed 0 bases at V and 5 bases at J, leaving 2 bases unmatched. In germline, CDR1 is SGDLS, CDR2 YYNGEE. The CDR3 has 14 amino acids. The CDR3 nucleotides read TGTGCCAGCAGCGTAGGACAGGGAGATCAGCCCCAGCATTTT. Translated: CASSVGQGDQPQHF.

The chain combines TRBV12-5 with TRBJ2-2; 14 bases map to TRBD2. V shed 6 bases and J 8 bases; nucleotides not matched to a gene: 8. From germline, CDR1 is LGHNT and CDR2 FRNRAP. The length of the CDR3 is 16 residues. In DNA form, the CDR3 reads TGTGCTAGTGGGGGTTTGGGACTAGCGGGAGATGGGGAGCTGTTTTTT. It specifies CASGGLGLAGDGELFF.

Regarding this clone: This CDR3 is also generated by other DNA sequences in the sample. This chain uses TRBV7-2 with TRBJ2-7; 7 bases line up with TRBD2. CDR1 is SGHTA and CDR2 is FQGNSA in the germline V gene. The CDR3 extends over 15 amino acids. After removal of 3 bases from V and 0 bases from J, the junction contained 5 bases not matched to a gene. CDR3 nucleotides: TGTGCCAGCAGCTTGCTAGCGGCAAGCTCCTACGAGCAGTACTTC. Protein sequence: CASSLLAASSYEQYF.